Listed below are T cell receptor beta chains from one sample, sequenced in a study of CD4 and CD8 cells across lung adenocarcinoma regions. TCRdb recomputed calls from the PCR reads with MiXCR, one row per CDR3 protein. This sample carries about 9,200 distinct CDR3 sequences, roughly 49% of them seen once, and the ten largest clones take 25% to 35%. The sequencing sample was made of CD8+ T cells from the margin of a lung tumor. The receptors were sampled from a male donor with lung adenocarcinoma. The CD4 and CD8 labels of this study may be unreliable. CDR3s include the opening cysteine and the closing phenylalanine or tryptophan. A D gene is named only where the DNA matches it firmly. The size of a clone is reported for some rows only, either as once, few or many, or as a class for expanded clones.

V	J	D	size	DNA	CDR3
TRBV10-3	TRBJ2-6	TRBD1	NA	TGTGCCACCGGGACAGGGGGAACGTCTGGGGCCTACGAGCAGACTTTC	CATGTGGTSGAYEQTF
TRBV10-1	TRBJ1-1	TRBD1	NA	TGCGCCAGCAGTGAGTTACTATACAGGGGTACCTTGAACACTGAAGCTTTCTTT	CASSELLYRGTLNTEAFF
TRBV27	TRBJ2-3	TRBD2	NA	TGTGCCAGCAGTCTCCAGAGACTAGCGGGGGGGGGGGAAGAGACGCAGTATTTC	CASSLQRLAGGGEETQYF
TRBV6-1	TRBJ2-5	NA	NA	TGTGCCAGCTGCCGCCACGTCCAAGAGACGCAGTACTTC	CASCRHVQETQYF
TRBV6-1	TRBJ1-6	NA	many	TGTGCCAGCACAACAGGGCAAAGGAATTCACCCCTCCACTTT	CASTTGQRNSPLHF
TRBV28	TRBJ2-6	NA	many	TGTGCCAGCAGTAACGGGAACTGGGGGGCCAACGTCCTGACTTTC	CASSNGNWGANVLTF
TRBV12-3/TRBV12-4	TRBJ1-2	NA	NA	TGTGCCAGCAGCTACGCTTCAGGTGATGGCTACACCTTC	CASSYASGDGYTF
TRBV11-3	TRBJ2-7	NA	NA	TGTGCCAGCAGCTTAGGGGAGAACCACGAGCAGTACTTC	CASSLGENHEQYF
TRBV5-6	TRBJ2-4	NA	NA	TGTGCCAGCAGCTATGGACGGATTACACTAGCCAAAAACATTCAGTACTTC	CASSYGRITLAKNIQYF
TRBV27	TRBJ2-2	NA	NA	TGTGCCAGCAGTCCGGACAGAGGCACCGATGAGCAGTTTTTT	CASSPDRGTDEQFF